The clone carrying this TCR beta chain was recorded at least ten times. Its antigen is not identified. The CDR3 runs 11 residues. Between the trimmed V and J ends, which lost 5 bases and 7 bases, there was a span of 10 bases. Germline-derived CDR1 and CDR2 are DFQATT and SNEGSKA (reference sequence). For the second PCR, which ran for 7 to 11 cycles, a sample-barcoded 5' primer and a J-beta primer mix were used. Through a template-switch adaptor with 12 random nucleotides, each cDNA molecule received a tag. TCRdb fed the 5' RACE reads into MiXCR, producing one record per CDR3 protein. The sample includes 850,000 to 950,000 distinct CDR3 sequences, under 30% seen only once; the top ten take approximately 15%. The record originates from a study of blood T cells in healthy people across ages. Notes on the study in general: A strong correlation between TCR beta diversity and naive T cell percentage was seen. Those diversity estimates obtained from one million T cells were thought to be underestimates.

The material sequenced was blood. This chain joins TRBV20-1 and TRBJ2-3; D is perhaps TRBD2 (5 bases). The clonotype originates from a woman older than 75 in good health. The CDR3 region is CSASPGYTQYF. CDR3 nucleotide sequence: TGCAGTGCTTCACCGGGATATACGCAGTATTTT.